This T cell receptor (beta chain) stems from a study of cytomegalovirus exposure and HLA in healthy donors. V shed 5 bases and J 1 base; nucleotides not matched to a gene: 11. Germline V CDR1 and CDR2: SGDLS, YYNGEE. CDR3 length: 16 residues. For this clone: Its antigen is undetermined.

PCR was performed using 60 Vbeta and 13 Jbeta primers. The table came from immunoSEQ multiplex PCR; TCRdb's copy has only in-frame clones and leaves some out. The data show around 160,000 clones, 78% seen once. General study findings and limits: The later analysis indicated that the majority of CMV-associated TCR beta chains appeared HLA-restricted.

The sequenced material came from PBMCs. The rearrangement joins TRBV9 to TRBJ2-5, with TRBD2 matching over 7 bases. The receptor comes from a male donor in good health and CMV-seronegative. CDR3 sequence (DNA): TGTGCCAGCAGTTTCAGCGGGGCTACCTTCCAAGAGACCCAGTACTTC. Encoded protein: CASSFSGATFQETQYF.